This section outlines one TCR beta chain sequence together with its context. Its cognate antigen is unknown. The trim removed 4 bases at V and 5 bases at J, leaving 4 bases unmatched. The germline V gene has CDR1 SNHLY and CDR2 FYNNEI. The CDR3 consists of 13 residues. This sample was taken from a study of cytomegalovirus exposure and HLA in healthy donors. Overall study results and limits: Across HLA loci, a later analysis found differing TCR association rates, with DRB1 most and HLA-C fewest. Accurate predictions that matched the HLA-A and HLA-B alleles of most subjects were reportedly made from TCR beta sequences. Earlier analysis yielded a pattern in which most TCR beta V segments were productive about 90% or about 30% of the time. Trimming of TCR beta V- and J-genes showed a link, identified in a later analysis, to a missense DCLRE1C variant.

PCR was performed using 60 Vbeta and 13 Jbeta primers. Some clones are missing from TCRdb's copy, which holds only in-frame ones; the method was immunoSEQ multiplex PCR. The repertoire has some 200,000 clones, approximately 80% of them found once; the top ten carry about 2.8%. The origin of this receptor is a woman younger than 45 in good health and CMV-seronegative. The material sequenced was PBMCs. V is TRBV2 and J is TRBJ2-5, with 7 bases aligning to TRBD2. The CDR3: CASSGGEGETQYF. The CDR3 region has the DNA TGTGCCAGCAGTGGGGGGGAGGGGGAGACCCAGTACTTC.